This TCR beta chain came from a study of identical twins. General observations from the study: Possibly, invariant MAIT and iNKT cells partly confounded zero-insertion analyses. Surplus twin overlap in beta out-of-frame sequences was less pronounced. Among out-of-frame alpha sequences shared by twins, low generation probability occurred in excess.

MiXCR was run by TCRdb on the 5' RACE reads, yielding one entry per CDR3 protein. Of around 1.7 million distinct CDR3 sequences listed, more than 30% are singletons. Per the germline V gene, CDR1 is SEHNR and CDR2 is FQNEAQ (reference sequence). The ends lost 5 bases at V and 8 bases at J; junction bases unmatched: 13. There are 16 residues in the CDR3. As regards this clonotype: Its cognate antigen is unknown.

The sample comprised cord blood. The clonotype originates from a newborn girl in good health. The chain is built from TRBV7-9 and TRBJ2-1; 9 bases fit TRBD2. The CDR3 protein is CASSRTGLAEFDEQFF. In nucleotides, the CDR3 is TGTGCCAGCAGCCGCACGGGACTAGCTGAGTTCGATGAGCAGTTCTTC. Together with reference TRBV7-9 and TRBJ2-1, the CDR3 gives the full variable domain: DTGVSQNPRHKITKRGQNVTFRCDPISEHNRLYWYRQTLGQGPEFLTYFQNEAQLEKSRLLSDRFSAERPKGSFSTLEIQRTEQGDSAMYLCASSRTGLAEFDEQFFGPGTRLTVL.